One and the same sample provided the 18 T cell receptor beta chains below, sequenced in a study of T cell changes during pregnancy in multiple sclerosis. Here immunoSEQ multiplex PCR was the method, and the copy in TCRdb shows in-frame clones only, minus some. The sample records approximately 130,000 clones, 90% to 95% being singletons. The sample consisted of peripheral blood, taken before pregnancy. The receptors originated from a female donor with multiple sclerosis, enrolled in a pregnancy study.

This clone has only one observation. The J gene is TRBJ2-2, the V gene TRBV5-1; D remains unclear. The CDR3 length is 14 residues. Germline CDR1 reads SGHRS; CDR2 reads YFSETQ. V lost 4 bases and J 8 bases, leaving 15 bases between the germline ends. In nucleotides, the CDR3 is TGCGCCAGCAGCCCCGACACCTTAGGAGGGGAGCTGTTTTTT. Translation gives CASSPDTLGGELFF.

Only one count was recorded for this clone. The J gene is TRBJ1-1, the V gene TRBV9; D is possibly TRBD1 (6 bases). V lost 0 bases and J lost 0, with 15 bases in between. The CDR3 sequence is 17 residues long. From germline, CDR1 is SGDLS and CDR2 YYNGEE. CDR3 region: CASSVDGGARMNTEAFF. The CDR3 DNA sequence: TGTGCCAGCAGCGTAGACGGGGGGGCCAGGATGAACACTGAAGCTTTCTTT.

The rearrangement uses TRBV18 and TRBJ1-4; a possible D gene is TRBD1 (6 bases). With 3 bases removed from V and 4 bases from J, the gap between germline ends came to 12 bases. The CDR3 is made up of 15 amino acids. Germline CDR1 is KGHSH and CDR2 is LQKENI. CDR3 in DNA: TGTGCCAGCTCACCGTGGACAGCCATTAATGAAAAACTGTTTTTT. Translating gives CASSPWTAINEKLFF.

The chain couples TRBV6-1 to TRBJ2-3, with 10 positions matching TRBD1. The CDR3 covers 17 residues. V trimming: 2 bases; J trimming: 6 bases; junction bases outside the gene matches: 11. Germline assignment: CDR1 MNHNS and CDR2 SASEGT. The CDR3 nucleotides read TGTGCCAGCAGTGAAAAAGGGATTGGACAGGGGGTGGATACGCAGTATTTT. Protein product: CASSEKGIGQGVDTQYF.

The rearrangement uses TRBV7-3 and TRBJ2-3; D not certain. CDR1 is SGHTA and CDR2 is FQGTGA in the germline V gene. This CDR3 comprises 15 residues. V was pared by 6 bases and J by 0 bases, with 13 bases between. CDR3 amino acids: CASSPSATSTDTQYF. The DNA of the CDR3 is TGTGCCAGCAGTCCGAGTGCTACTAGCACAGATACGCAGTATTTT.

The J gene is TRBJ2-7, the V gene TRBV6-1, with a weak D call TRBD1 (5 bases). There are 13 residues in the CDR3. V was trimmed by 8 bases and J by 1 base, leaving 12 bases between them. CDR1 MNHNS and CDR2 SASEGT come from the germline V gene. DNA of the CDR3: TGTGCCAGCGTCGAAGGGGCTTCCTACGAGCAGTACTTC. Protein product: CASVEGASYEQYF.

The chain employs TRBV5-1 and TRBJ2-2, with D possibly TRBD1 on 5 matching bases. The V and J ends lost 3 bases and 1 base respectively, with 10 bases between them. The germline CDR1 and CDR2 sequences are SGHRS and YFSETQ. This CDR3 region has 15 residues. The CDR3 sequence is CASSSLTVNTGELFF. Here the CDR3 DNA reads TGCGCCAGCAGCTCGTTGACAGTGAACACCGGGGAGCTGTTTTTT. Full variable domain (remainder filled in from reference TRBV5-1 and TRBJ2-2): KAGVTQTPRYLIKTRGQQVTLSCSPISGHRSVSWYQQTPGQGLQFLFEYFSETQRNKGNFPGRFSGRQFSNSRSEMNVSTLELGDSALYLCASSSLTVNTGELFFGEGSRLTVL.

The J gene is TRBJ1-2, the V gene TRBV5-4; 7 bases are a match to TRBD1. J was trimmed by 2 bases and V by 0 bases; bases with no gene match: 1. The CDR3 is 14 residues long. Germline V gene sequence: CDR1 SGHNT, CDR2 YYREEE (reference sequence). The CDR3 bases are TGTGCCAGCAGCTTGGTGGGACAGAACTATGGCTACACCTTC. It translates to CASSLVGQNYGYTF.

In its sample, this clone was seen once. The chain joins TRBV30 to TRBJ1-2; D not certain. The CDR3 spans 12 residues. V was cut by 3 bases and J by 5 bases, with 10 bases left in between. Germline CDR1 and CDR2: GTSNPN and SVGIG (reference sequence). CDR3 DNA: TGTGCCTGGAGACCGACTGAGTATGGCTACACCTTC. It specifies CAWRPTEYGYTF.

The V and J genes are TRBV28 and TRBJ1-5; D gene unclear. V gave up 6 bases and J gave up 3 bases, with 3 bases separating them. Germline loops: CDR1 MDHEN, CDR2 SYDVKM. This CDR3 region has 11 residues. CDR3 amino acids: CASRANQPQHF. The CDR3 DNA follows: TGTGCCAGCAGGGCCAATCAGCCCCAGCATTTT.

The V gene is TRBV5-1, the J gene TRBJ2-1; 13 bases line up with TRBD2. The CDR3 totals 18 residues. Germline CDR1 reads SGHRS; CDR2 reads YFSETQ. V dropped 4 bases and J dropped 6; count of bases not matched to a gene: 13. The CDR3 here is CASSPGQGGLAGVNEQFF. In DNA, the CDR3 is TGCGCCAGCAGCCCGGGACAGGGAGGACTAGCGGGAGTCAATGAGCAGTTCTTC.

V and J are TRBV5-1 and TRBJ2-7; weak D call: TRBD2 (5 bases). The CDR3 covers 13 residues. With 3 bases removed from V and 4 bases from J, the gap between germline ends came to 11 bases. Germline V CDR1 and CDR2: SGHRS, YFSETQ. CDR3 DNA: TGCGCCAGCAGCTCGACTACCGGTTACGAGCAGTACTTC. The encoded protein is CASSSTTGYEQYF.

The V call is TRBV7-9, the J call TRBJ2-7; tentative D call: TRBD1 (5 bases). CDR3 length equals 13 residues. Germline values: CDR1 SEHNR, CDR2 FQNEAQ (reference sequence). V lost 1 base and J 3 bases, leaving 7 bases between the germline ends. The CDR3 reads CASSLGTGYEQYF. Written as DNA, the CDR3 is TGTGCCAGCAGCTTAGGTACAGGCTACGAGCAGTACTTC.

V is TRBV28 and J is TRBJ1-6; D perhaps matches TRBD1 (6 bases). Germline loops: CDR1 MDHEN, CDR2 SYDVKM. The CDR3 length is 14 residues. V shed 6 bases and J shed 9 bases, with 15 bases lying between them. The DNA for the CDR3 is TGTGCCAGCAGGCGGCCCCCAGGGGCTTCACCCCTCCACTTT. Translation: CASRRPPGASPLHF.

The chain employs TRBV19 and TRBJ2-4; TRBD2 matches 8 bases. CDR1 is LNHDA and CDR2 is SQIVND in the germline V gene (reference sequence). The ends lost 7 bases at V and 3 bases at J; junction bases unmatched: 5. This CDR3 contains 14 residues. CDR3 amino acids: CASNQAGVKNIQYF. The DNA of the CDR3 is TGTGCCAGTAATCAAGCGGGGGTCAAAAACATTCAGTACTTC.

The chain couples TRBV19 to TRBJ2-3, with D possibly being TRBD2 (7 bases). This CDR3 is 15 amino acids long. Trimming removed 4 bases at V and 6 bases at J, with 17 bases between. In germline, CDR1 is LNHDA, CDR2 SQIVND (reference sequence). The CDR3 bases are TGTGCCAGTAGTAGAGAGGGGGGGCTCCTCGATACGCAGTATTTT. Translation gives CASSREGGLLDTQYF.

The chain uses TRBV7-3 and TRBJ2-7; D might be TRBD1 (5 bases). Germline lookup yields CDR1 SGHTA and CDR2 FQGTGA. V lost 3 bases and J lost 4, with 13 bases in between. This CDR3 is built from 14 residues. CDR3 coding DNA: TGTGCCAGCAGCTTGGGCTCTCAGGGTTACGAGCAGTACTTC. Translating it yields CASSLGSQGYEQYF. The full variable domain, completed using reference TRBV7-3 and TRBJ2-7, is GAGVSQTPSNKVTEKGKYVELRCDPISGHTALYWYRQSLGQGPEFLIYFQGTGAADDSGLPNDRFFAVRPEGSVSTLKIQRTERGDSAVYLCASSLGSQGYEQYFGPGTRLTVT.

CDR3 sequence (DNA): TGCGCCAGCAGCTTGGGAGTAGTCCAAGAGACCCAGTACTTC. It is translated as CASSLGVVQETQYF. The chain uses TRBV5-1 and TRBJ2-5, with D unclear. CDR1 is SGHRS, CDR2 YFSETQ, per germline. V shed 0 bases and J shed 1 base, with 7 bases lying between them. This CDR3 region has 14 residues.